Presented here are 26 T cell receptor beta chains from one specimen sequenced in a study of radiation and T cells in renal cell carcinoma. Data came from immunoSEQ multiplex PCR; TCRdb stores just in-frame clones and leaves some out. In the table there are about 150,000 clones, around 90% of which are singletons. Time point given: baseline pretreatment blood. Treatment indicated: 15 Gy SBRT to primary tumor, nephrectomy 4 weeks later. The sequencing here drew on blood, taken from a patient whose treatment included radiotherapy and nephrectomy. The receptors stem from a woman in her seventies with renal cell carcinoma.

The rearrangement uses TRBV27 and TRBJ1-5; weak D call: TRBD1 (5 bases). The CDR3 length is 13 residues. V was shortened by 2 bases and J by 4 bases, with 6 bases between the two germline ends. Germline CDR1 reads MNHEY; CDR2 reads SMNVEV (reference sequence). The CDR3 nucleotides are TGTGCCAGCAGTTTACAGGGAAATCAGCCCCAGCATTTT. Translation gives CASSLQGNQPQHF.

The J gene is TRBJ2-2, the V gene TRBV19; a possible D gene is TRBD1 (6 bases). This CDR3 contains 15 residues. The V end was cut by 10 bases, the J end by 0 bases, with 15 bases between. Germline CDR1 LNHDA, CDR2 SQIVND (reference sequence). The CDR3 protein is CATPRGQSNTGELFF. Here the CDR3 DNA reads TGTGCCACCCCCCGGGGACAATCGAACACCGGGGAGCTGTTTTTT.

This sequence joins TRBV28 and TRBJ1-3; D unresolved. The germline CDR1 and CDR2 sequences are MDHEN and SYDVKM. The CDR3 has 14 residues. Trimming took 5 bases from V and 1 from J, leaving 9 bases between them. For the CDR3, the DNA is TGTGCCAGCAGTGAGAGGATGTCTGGAAACACCATATATTTT. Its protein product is CASSERMSGNTIYF.

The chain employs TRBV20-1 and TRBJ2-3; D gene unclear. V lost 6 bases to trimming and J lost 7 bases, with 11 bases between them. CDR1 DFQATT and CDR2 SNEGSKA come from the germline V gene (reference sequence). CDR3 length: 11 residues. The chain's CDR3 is CSAPPLHTQYF. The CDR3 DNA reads TGCAGTGCCCCTCCTCTCCATACGCAGTATTTT.

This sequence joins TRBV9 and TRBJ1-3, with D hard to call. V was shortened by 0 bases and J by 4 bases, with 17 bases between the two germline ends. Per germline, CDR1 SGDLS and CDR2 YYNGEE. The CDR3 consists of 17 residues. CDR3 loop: CASSVVVREIFGNTIYF. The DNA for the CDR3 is TGTGCCAGCAGCGTAGTGGTTAGGGAGATATTCGGAAACACCATATATTTT.

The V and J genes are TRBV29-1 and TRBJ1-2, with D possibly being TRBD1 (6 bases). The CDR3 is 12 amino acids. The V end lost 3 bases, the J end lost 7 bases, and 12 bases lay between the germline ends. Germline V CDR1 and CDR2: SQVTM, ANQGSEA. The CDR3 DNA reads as TGCAGCGTTGATTTAGGGGGTTCTGGCTACACCTTC. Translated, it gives CSVDLGGSGYTF. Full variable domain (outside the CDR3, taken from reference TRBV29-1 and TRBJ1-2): SAVISQKPSRDICQRGTSLTIQCQVDSQVTMMFWYRQQPGQSLTLIATANQGSEATYESGFVIDKFPISRPNLTFSTLTVSNMSPEDSSIYLCSVDLGGSGYTFGSGTRLTVV.

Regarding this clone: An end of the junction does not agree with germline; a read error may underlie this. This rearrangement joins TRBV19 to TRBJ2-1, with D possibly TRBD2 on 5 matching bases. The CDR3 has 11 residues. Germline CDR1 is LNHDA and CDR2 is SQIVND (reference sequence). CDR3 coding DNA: TGTGCCAGTAGTACCCGGACTGGTCTCCTCTTC. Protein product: CASSTRTGLLF.

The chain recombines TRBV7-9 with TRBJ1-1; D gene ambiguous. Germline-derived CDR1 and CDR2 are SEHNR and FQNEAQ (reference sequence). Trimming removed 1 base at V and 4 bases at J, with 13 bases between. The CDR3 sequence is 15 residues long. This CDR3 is CASSLGTGWRTEAFF. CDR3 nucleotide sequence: TGTGCCAGCAGCTTAGGCACGGGTTGGCGCACTGAAGCTTTCTTT.

CDR3 sequence: CASETSAKCDRDTDTQYF. In DNA, the CDR3 is TGTGCCAGCGAAACCTCGGCAAAATGCGACAGGGACACAGATACGCAGTATTTT. V is TRBV11-3 and J is TRBJ2-3; 7 nucleotides match TRBD1. This CDR3 has 18 residues. CDR1 is SGHNT and CDR2 is YENEEA in the germline V gene. J was trimmed by 2 bases and V by 8 bases; bases with no gene match: 19.

CDR3 sequence reads: CASSISTGDTDTQYF. CDR3 coding DNA: TGTGCCAGCAGCATATCGACAGGAGACACAGATACGCAGTATTTT. The chain has TRBV7-3 and TRBJ2-3, with a tentative D call TRBD1 (6 bases). V lost 5 bases to trimming and J lost 2 bases, with 14 bases between them. The CDR3 is made up of 15 amino acids. Germline V gene data show CDR1 as SGHTA and CDR2 as FQGTGA. The full variable domain, its missing parts supplied by reference TRBV7-3 and TRBJ2-3, is GAGVSQTPSNKVTEKGKYVELRCDPISGHTALYWYRQSLGQGPEFLIYFQGTGAADDSGLPNDRFFAVRPEGSVSTLKIQRTERGDSAVYLCASSISTGDTDTQYFGPGTRLTVL.

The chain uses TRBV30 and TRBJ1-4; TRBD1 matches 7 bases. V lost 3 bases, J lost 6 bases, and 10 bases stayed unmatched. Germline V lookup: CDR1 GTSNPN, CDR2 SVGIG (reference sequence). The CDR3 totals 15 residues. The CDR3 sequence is CAWRTPGQKDEKLFF. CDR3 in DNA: TGTGCCTGGAGAACCCCGGGACAGAAAGATGAAAAACTGTTTTTT.

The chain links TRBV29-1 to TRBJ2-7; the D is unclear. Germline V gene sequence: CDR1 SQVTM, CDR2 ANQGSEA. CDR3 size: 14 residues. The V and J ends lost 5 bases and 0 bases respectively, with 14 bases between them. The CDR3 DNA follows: TGCAGCGTTATGGGCCGTTTTAGCTCCTACGAGCAGTACTTC. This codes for CSVMGRFSSYEQYF.

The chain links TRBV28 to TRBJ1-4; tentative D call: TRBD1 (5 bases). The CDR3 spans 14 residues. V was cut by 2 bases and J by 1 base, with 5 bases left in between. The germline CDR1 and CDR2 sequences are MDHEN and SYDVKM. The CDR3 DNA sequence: TGTGCCAGCAGTTTAGGGGGAACTAATGAAAAACTGTTTTTT. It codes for CASSLGGTNEKLFF.

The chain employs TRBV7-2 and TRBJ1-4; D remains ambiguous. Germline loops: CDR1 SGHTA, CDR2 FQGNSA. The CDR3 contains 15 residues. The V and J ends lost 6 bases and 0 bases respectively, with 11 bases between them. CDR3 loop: CASRPRSTTNEKLFF. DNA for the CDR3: TGTGCCAGCAGGCCGCGTTCCACAACTAATGAAAAACTGTTTTTT.

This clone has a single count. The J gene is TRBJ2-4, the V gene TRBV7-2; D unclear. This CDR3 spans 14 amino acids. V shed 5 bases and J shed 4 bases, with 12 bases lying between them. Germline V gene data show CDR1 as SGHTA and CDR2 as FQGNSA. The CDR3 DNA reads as TGTGCCAGCAGCCCAGTGGCCTCGAAAAACATTCAGTACTTC. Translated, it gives CASSPVASKNIQYF.

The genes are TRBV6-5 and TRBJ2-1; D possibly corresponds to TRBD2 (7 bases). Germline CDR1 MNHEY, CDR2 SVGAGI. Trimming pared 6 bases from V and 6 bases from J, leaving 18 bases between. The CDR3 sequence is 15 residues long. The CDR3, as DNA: TGTGCCAGCAGATCCCCGGCGGGGGCCATCAATGAGCAGTTCTTC. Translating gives CASRSPAGAINEQFF.

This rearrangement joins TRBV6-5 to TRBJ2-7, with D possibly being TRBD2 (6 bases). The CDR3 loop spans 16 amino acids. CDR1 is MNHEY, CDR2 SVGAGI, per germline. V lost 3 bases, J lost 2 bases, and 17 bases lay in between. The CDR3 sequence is CASSYSGTPPTYEQYF. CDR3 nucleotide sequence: TGTGCCAGCAGTTATTCCGGGACTCCCCCTACCTACGAGCAGTACTTC.

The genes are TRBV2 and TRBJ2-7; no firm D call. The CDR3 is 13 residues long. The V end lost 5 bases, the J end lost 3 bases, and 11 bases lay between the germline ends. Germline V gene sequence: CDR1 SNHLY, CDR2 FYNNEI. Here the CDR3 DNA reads TGTGCCAGCAGTTTTGGAGCAGACTACGAGCAGTACTTC. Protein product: CASSFGADYEQYF. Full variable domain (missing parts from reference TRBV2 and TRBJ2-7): EPEVTQTPSHQVTQMGQEVILRCVPISNHLYFYWYRQILGQKVEFLVSFYNNEISEKSEIFDDQFSVERPDGSNFTLKIRSTKLEDSAMYFCASSFGADYEQYFGPGTRLTVT.

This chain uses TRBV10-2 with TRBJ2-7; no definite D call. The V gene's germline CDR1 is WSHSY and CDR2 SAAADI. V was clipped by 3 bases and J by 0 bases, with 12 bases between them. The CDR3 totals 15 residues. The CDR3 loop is CASSDRKGVSYEQYF. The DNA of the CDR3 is TGCGCCAGCAGTGATCGTAAGGGTGTCTCCTACGAGCAGTACTTC.

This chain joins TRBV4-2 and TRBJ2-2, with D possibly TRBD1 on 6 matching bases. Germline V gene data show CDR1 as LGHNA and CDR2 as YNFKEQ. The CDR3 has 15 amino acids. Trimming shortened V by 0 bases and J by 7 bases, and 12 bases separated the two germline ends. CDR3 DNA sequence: TGTGCCAGCAGCCAAGATTGGAAGGGGGTCGGGGAGCTGTTTTTT. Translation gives CASSQDWKGVGELFF.

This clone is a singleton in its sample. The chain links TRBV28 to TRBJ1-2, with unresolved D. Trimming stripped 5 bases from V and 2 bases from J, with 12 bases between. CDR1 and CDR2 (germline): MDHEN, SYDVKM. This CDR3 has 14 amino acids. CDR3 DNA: TGTGCCAGCAGTCCCTCGACACAAAACTATGGCTACACCTTC. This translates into CASSPSTQNYGYTF.

Here the CDR3 reads CAMTGEWGIGYTF. As DNA, the CDR3 is TGTGCCATGACAGGGGAATGGGGGATCGGCTACACCTTC. V usage is TRBV10-3 and J usage is TRBJ1-2; 8 bases fit TRBD1. The J segment lost 8 bases and the V segment lost 9 bases, leaving 11 bases of the junction unmatched. Germline CDR1 reads ENHRY; CDR2 reads SYGVKD. The CDR3 extends over 13 amino acids.

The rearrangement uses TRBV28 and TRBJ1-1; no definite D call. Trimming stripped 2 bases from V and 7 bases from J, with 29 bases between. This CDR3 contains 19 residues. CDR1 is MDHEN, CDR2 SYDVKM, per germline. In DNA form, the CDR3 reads TGTGCCAGCAGTTTACCCCCGACCCCCTCTGGCTTGAGACGGGGTGAAGCTTTCTTT. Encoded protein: CASSLPPTPSGLRRGEAFF.

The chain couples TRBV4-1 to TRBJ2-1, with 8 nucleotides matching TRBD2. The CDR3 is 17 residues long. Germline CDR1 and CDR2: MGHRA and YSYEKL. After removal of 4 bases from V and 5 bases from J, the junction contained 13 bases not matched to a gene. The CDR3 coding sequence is TGCGCCAGCAGCCCCTCGGGGGGGAGCCGGTCAAACAATGAGCAGTTCTTC. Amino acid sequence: CASSPSGGSRSNNEQFF.

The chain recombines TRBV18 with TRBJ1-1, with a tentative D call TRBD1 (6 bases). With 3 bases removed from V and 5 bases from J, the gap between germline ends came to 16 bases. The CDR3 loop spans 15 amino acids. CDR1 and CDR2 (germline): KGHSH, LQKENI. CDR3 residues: CASSPRLQGGTEAFF. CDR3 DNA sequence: TGTGCCAGCTCACCCAGATTACAGGGTGGTACTGAAGCTTTCTTT.

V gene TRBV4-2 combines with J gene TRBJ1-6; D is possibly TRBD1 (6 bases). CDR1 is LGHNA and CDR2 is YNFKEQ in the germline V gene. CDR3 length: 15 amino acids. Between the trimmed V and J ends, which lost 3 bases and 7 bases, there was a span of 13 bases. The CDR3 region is CASSHPRQENSPLHF. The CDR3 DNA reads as TGTGCCAGCAGCCACCCCCGACAGGAAAATTCACCCCTCCACTTT.